This T cell receptor (beta chain) was observed in a study of cytomegalovirus exposure and HLA in healthy donors. Germline-derived CDR1 and CDR2 are MDHEN and SYDVKM. The ends lost 8 bases at V and 1 base at J; junction bases unmatched: 4. CDR3 size: 15 residues. The PCR employed 60 Vbeta primers together with 13 Jbeta primers. Assay: immunoSEQ multiplex PCR; the TCRdb copy retains only in-frame clones and omits some. Of fewer than 200,000 clones listed, roughly 85% are singletons. Though probably carrying unrecorded immune exposures, donors were nominally healthy at sampling. The chain links TRBV28 to TRBJ2-1, with 11 bases matching TRBD2. Sequencing was performed on PBMCs. This clonotype was sampled from a man between 35 and 55 years old in good health and CMV-seronegative. CDR3 amino acids: CASGVAGGSYNEQFF. Here the CDR3 DNA reads TGTGCCAGCGGAGTAGCGGGAGGGTCCTACAATGAGCAGTTCTTC.